These 5 T cell receptor beta chains share one sample of origin, sequenced in a study of T cell repertoires in cytomegalovirus infection. One entry per CDR3 protein results from TCRdb running MiXCR on the reads. The data hold some 680,000 distinct CDR3 sequences, with 35% observed a single time. The source material was PBMCs. These receptors were obtained from a human donor in good health (CMV status not recorded). Some clones in this sample may be carry-over from other donors' samples.

The table lists this clonotype with a few counts. This chain uses TRBV7-2 with TRBJ2-3; 8 bases are a match to TRBD1. J lost 6 bases, V lost 5 bases, and 10 bases had no gene match. This CDR3 has 15 residues. Germline CDR1 reads SGHTA; CDR2 reads FQGNSA. The CDR3 loop is CASSLPGQGVDTQYF. The CDR3 DNA reads as TGTGCCAGCAGCCTACCCGGACAGGGTGTCGATACGCAGTATTTT. The full variable domain, completed using reference TRBV7-2 and TRBJ2-3, is GAGVSQSPSNKVTEKGKDVELRCDPISGHTALYWYRQSLGQGLEFLIYFQGNSAPDKSGLPSDRFSAERTGGSVSTLTIQRTQQEDSAVYLCASSLPGQGVDTQYFGPGTRLTVL.

This clonotype was counted between two and nine times. V is TRBV27 and J is TRBJ2-7; D is undetermined. This CDR3 region has 10 residues. The germline gives CDR1 MNHEY, CDR2 SMNVEV (reference sequence). The CDR3 nucleotides are TGTGGCACGAGCCCCTACGAGCAGTACTTC. This encodes CGTSPYEQYF.

The sample holds a few counts of this clonotype. This rearrangement joins TRBV24-1 to TRBJ2-1; 10 bases are a match to TRBD2. The germline gives CDR1 KGHDR, CDR2 SFDVKD. V was pared by 4 bases and J by 0 bases, with 11 bases of the junction left unmatched. The length of the CDR3 is 19 residues. CDR3 sequence: CATSDPESGGATSYNEQFF. The DNA of the CDR3 is TGTGCCACCAGTGACCCCGAGAGCGGGGGGGCCACCTCCTACAATGAGCAGTTCTTC.

J is TRBJ2-1 and V is TRBV7-3; 12 bases map to TRBD2. V lost 1 base to trimming and J lost 9 bases; unmatched junction nucleotides: 10. This CDR3 is built from 17 residues. The germline V gene has CDR1 SGHTA and CDR2 FQGTGA. The CDR3 is CASSLMRSSGGAGEQFF. The DNA for the CDR3 is TGTGCCAGCAGCTTAATGAGGTCTAGCGGGGGGGCCGGTGAGCAGTTCTTC.

The chain employs TRBV20-1 and TRBJ2-7; 8 bases match TRBD2. The V gene's germline CDR1 is DFQATT and CDR2 SNEGSKA (reference sequence). This CDR3 spans 15 amino acids. With 1 base clipped from V and 3 bases from J, the junction kept 8 bases outside the gene matches. The CDR3 DNA follows: TGCAGTGCTAGAGTCCCACTAGCGGCTAGCTACGAGCAGTACTTC. It translates to CSARVPLAASYEQYF.